The 9 T cell receptor beta chains below were found in one sample sequenced in a study of CD8 T cells in Susac syndrome. RNA amounts of about 0.45 to 1 ug underwent reverse transcription with random hexamers. TCRdb used MiXCR to reprocess the immunoSEQ multiplex PCR reads, holding one entry per CDR3 protein. The repertoire includes about 130,000 distinct CDR3 sequences, over 85% of them detected once, and approximately 0.2% sits in the top ten. The sequenced sample was CD8+ T cells from PBMCs. The source of these receptors is a human donor with Susac syndrome.

The V and J genes are TRBV30 and TRBJ2-5, with a possible D match to TRBD1 (5 bases). The CDR3 is made up of 13 amino acids. The germline V gene has CDR1 GTSNPN and CDR2 SVGIG (reference sequence). V dropped 7 bases and J dropped 0 bases, with 12 bases sitting between them. The CDR3 region is CASHTGNQETQYF. CDR3 bases: TGTGCCTCACACACAGGAAACCAAGAGACCCAGTACTTC.

The chain recombines TRBV29-1 with TRBJ2-1; TRBD2 is a possible D gene (5 bases). Germline CDR1 SQVTM, CDR2 ANQGSEA. This CDR3 is 14 amino acids long. With 5 bases removed from V and 2 bases from J, the gap between germline ends came to 13 bases. CDR3 DNA: TGCAGCGTTCGGACGCCGGAGGCCTACAATGAGCAGTTCTTC. Protein sequence: CSVRTPEAYNEQFF.

This chain joins TRBV20-1 and TRBJ2-1; D is unresolved. V lost 3 bases and J 2 bases, leaving 14 bases between the germline ends. The CDR3 sequence is 15 residues long. Germline V lookup: CDR1 DFQATT, CDR2 SNEGSKA (reference sequence). CDR3 residues: CSASPGPRAYNEQFF. As DNA, the CDR3 is TGCAGTGCTAGTCCTGGGCCGAGAGCCTACAATGAGCAGTTCTTC.

This clonotype was seen more than once but under ten times. The J gene is TRBJ2-7, the V gene TRBV5-1; no reliable D call. The CDR3 extends over 13 amino acids. V lost 4 bases and J 2 bases, leaving 10 bases between the germline ends. Germline V CDR1 and CDR2: SGHRS, YFSETQ. CDR3 region: CASSPDPPYEQYF. In nucleotides, the CDR3 is TGCGCCAGCAGCCCCGATCCCCCCTACGAGCAGTACTTC.

This rearrangement joins TRBV2 to TRBJ2-1; TRBD2 aligns across 11 bases. CDR1 and CDR2 (germline): SNHLY, FYNNEI. This CDR3 has 16 residues. J was trimmed by 5 bases and V by 10 bases; bases with no gene match: 13. CDR3: CATRELVAGGNNEQFF. As DNA, the CDR3 is TGTGCCACTCGGGAACTGGTAGCGGGGGGGAACAATGAGCAGTTCTTC.

This clonotype was seen just once. The genes are TRBV18 and TRBJ2-7, with TRBD1 matching 7 bases. This CDR3 contains 14 residues. The junction had 9 bases not matched to a gene; V was cut back by 3 bases and J by 7 bases. Germline V CDR1 and CDR2: KGHSH, LQKENI. The CDR3 is CASSPQDRTLEQYF. CDR3 DNA sequence: TGTGCCAGCTCACCCCAGGACAGGACCTTGGAGCAGTACTTC.

The chain carries TRBV20-1 and TRBJ1-2; D possibly corresponds to TRBD1 (6 bases). The CDR3 is 14 residues long. V was shortened by 0 bases and J by 4 bases, with 12 bases between the two germline ends. Germline lookup yields CDR1 DFQATT and CDR2 SNEGSKA (reference sequence). The CDR3 nucleotides read TGCAGTGCTAGAGATTGGGGGCTGTCCTATGGCTACACCTTC. The encoded protein is CSARDWGLSYGYTF.

J is TRBJ1-1 and V is TRBV27, with D unclear. CDR1 and CDR2 (germline): MNHEY, SMNVEV (reference sequence). The V gene lost 2 bases and the J gene lost 1 base, with 8 bases spanning the gap. This CDR3 is built from 14 residues. In nucleotides, the CDR3 is TGTGCCAGCAGTTTAGGGCAGACGAACACTGAAGCTTTCTTT. Encoded protein: CASSLGQTNTEAFF.

The rearrangement uses TRBV7-3 and TRBJ1-5, with no clear D. V was pared by 2 bases and J by 4 bases, with 9 bases between. The germline V gene encodes CDR1 SGHTA and CDR2 FQGTGA. CDR3 length: 14 residues. Here the CDR3 DNA reads TGTGCCAGCAGCTTAGGTTACGGAAATCAGCCCCAGCATTTT. Translating gives CASSLGYGNQPQHF.